What follows describes a single TCR beta chain. What it binds is not known. This may stem from a read error, because a much larger clone lies one nucleotide away. The length of the CDR3 is 15 residues. Germline CDR1 reads MGHRA; CDR2 reads YSYEKL. The CDR3 regions of TCR beta were amplified from RNA transcripts. TCR CDR3 underwent first-round RT-PCR with the HTBI primer set. MiXCR was run by TCRdb on the multiplex PCR reads, yielding one entry per CDR3 protein. The sample shows 550,000 to 700,000 distinct CDR3 sequences, under 60% of them seen only once. This sample is drawn from a study of T cells in Graves' hyperthyroidism and ophthalmopathy. Whole-study results and caveats: Ophthalmopathy onset followed model prediction by a median about six months. Stable hyperthyroidism was separated from ophthalmopathy by a model based on 13 V-J features.

Sequenced sample: peripheral blood or thyroid tissue (not recorded which). The chain links TRBV4-1 to TRBJ1-3; D gene unclear. This receptor was identified in an adult woman with Graves' disease, either hyperthyroidism or ophthalmopathy (not recorded which). CDR3 region: CASSSHQLSGTTIYF. The DNA of the CDR3 is TGCGCCAGCAGCTCCCATCAGCTCTCTGGAACCACCATATATTTT.